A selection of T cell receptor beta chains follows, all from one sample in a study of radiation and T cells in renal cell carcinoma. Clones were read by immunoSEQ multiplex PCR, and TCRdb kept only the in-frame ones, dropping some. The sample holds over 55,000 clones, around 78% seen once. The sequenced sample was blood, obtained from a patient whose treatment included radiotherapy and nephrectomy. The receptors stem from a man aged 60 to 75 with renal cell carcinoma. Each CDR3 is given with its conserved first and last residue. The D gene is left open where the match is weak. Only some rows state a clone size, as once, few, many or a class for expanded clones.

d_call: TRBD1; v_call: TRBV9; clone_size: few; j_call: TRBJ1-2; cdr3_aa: CASSSTGAYGYTF; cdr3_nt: TGTGCCAGCAGCTCGACAGGGGCCTATGGCTACACCTTC
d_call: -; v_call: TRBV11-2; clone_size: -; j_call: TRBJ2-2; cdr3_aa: CASRVLANTGELFF; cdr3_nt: TGTGCCAGCAGGGTACTAGCGAACACCGGGGAGCTGTTTTTT
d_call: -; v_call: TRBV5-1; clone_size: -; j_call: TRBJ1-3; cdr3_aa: CASSSQPTGTGDTIYF; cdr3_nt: TGCGCCAGCTCTTCCCAGCCGACAGGTACCGGGGACACCATATATTTT
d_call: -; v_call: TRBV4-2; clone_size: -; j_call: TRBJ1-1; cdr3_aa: CASSHVVGLNMNTEAFF; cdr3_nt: TGTGCCAGCAGCCACGTGGTAGGGCTTAATATGAACACTGAAGCTTTCTTT
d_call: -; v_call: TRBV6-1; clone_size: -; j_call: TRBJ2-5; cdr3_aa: CASSPPAEETQYF; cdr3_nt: TGTGCCAGCAGCCCCCCAGCCGAAGAGACCCAGTACTTC
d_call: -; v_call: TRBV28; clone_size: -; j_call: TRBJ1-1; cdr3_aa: CASSLIAGNTEAFF; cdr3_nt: TGTGCCAGCAGTTTAATCGCAGGGAACACTGAAGCTTTCTTT
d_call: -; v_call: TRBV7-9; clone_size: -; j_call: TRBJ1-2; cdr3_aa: CASNSTGYYNYGYTF; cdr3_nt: TGTGCCAGCAACTCAACAGGGTACTATAACTATGGCTACACCTTC
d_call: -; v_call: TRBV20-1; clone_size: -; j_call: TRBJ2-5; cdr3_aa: CSAKGETQYF; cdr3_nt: TGCAGTGCAAAGGGAGAGACCCAGTACTTC
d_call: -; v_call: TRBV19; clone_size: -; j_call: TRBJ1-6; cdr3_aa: CASTPGGIGNSPLHF; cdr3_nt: TGTGCCAGTACCCCTGGGGGCATCGGCAATTCACCCCTCCACTTT
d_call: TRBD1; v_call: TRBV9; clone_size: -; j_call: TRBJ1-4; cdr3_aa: CASSPGGAAEKLFF; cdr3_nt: TGTGCCAGCAGCCCAGGGGGGGCCGCTGAAAAACTGTTTTTT
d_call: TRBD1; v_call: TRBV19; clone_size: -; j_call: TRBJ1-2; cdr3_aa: CASSIDGGDRGYGYTF; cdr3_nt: TGTGCCAGTAGTATAGACGGGGGGGACAGGGGCTATGGCTACACCTTC
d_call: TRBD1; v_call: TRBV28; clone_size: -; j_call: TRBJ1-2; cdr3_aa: CASSLDRAHYGYTF; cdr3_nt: TGTGCCAGCAGTTTGGACAGGGCCCACTATGGCTACACCTTC
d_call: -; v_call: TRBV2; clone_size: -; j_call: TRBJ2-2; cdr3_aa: CASSRQSGELFF; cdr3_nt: TGTGCCAGCAGTAGGCAATCCGGGGAGCTGTTTTTT
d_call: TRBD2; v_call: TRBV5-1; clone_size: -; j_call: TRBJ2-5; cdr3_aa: CASSDAETSGETQYF; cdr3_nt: TGCGCCAGCAGCGACGCTGAAACTAGCGGAGAGACCCAGTACTTC
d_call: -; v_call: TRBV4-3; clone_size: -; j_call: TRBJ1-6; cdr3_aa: CASSQDYQLYNSPLHF; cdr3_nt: TGCGCCAGCAGCCAGGATTACCAGCTCTATAATTCACCCCTCCACTTT
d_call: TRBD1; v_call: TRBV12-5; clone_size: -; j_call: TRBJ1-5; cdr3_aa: CASGLVSSTGTGFKEIGSQPQHF; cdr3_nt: TGTGCTAGTGGTTTGGTATCCTCAACGGGGACAGGGTTTAAGGAGATTGGCTCTCAGCCCCAGCATTTT
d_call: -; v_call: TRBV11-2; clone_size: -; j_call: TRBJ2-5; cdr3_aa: CASSPLRSQETQYF; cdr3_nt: TGTGCCAGCAGCCCCCTGAGGTCCCAAGAGACCCAGTACTTC
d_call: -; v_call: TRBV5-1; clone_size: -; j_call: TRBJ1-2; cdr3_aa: CASSLTGYGYTF; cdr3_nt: TGCGCCAGCAGCTTAACAGGCTATGGCTACACCTTC
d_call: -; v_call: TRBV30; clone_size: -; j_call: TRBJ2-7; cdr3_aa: CAWSRDNYEQYF; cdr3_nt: TGTGCCTGGAGTAGGGACAACTACGAGCAGTACTTC
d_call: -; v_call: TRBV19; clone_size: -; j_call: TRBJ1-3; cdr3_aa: CASSIFSPGTSGNTIYF; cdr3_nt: TGTGCCAGTAGTATCTTTAGCCCGGGGACTTCTGGAAACACCATATATTTT
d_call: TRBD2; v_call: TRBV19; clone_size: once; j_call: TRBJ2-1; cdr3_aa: CASSIVGGVDEQFF; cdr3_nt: TGTGCCAGTAGTATTGTGGGGGGGGTGGATGAGCAGTTCTTC
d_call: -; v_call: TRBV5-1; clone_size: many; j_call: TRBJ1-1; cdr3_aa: CASRIGQPDTEAFF; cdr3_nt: TGCGCCAGCAGGATCGGACAGCCCGACACTGAAGCTTTCTTT
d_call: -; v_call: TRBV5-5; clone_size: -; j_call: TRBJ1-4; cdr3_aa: CASSGRSSTPNEKLFF; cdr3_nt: TGTGCCAGCAGCGGGAGGTCGAGCACACCTAATGAAAAACTGTTTTTT
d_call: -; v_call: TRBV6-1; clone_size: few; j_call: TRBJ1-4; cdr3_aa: CASSGNQVGEKLFF; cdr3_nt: TGTGCCAGCAGTGGAAATCAAGTGGGGGAAAAACTGTTTTTT
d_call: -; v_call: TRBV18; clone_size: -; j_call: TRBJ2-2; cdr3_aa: CASSPPLVGGTGELFF; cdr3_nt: TGTGCCAGCTCACCACCGTTAGTAGGCGGCACCGGGGAGCTGTTTTTT
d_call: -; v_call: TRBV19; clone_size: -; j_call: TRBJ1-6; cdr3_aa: CASSTPSGTQYNSPLHF; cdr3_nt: TGTGCCAGTAGTACACCTTCGGGGACACAATATAATTCACCCCTCCACTTT
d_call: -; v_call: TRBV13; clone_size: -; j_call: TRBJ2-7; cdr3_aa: CASSQKGLGEQYF; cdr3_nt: TGTGCCAGCAGCCAAAAAGGATTGGGGGAGCAGTACTTC
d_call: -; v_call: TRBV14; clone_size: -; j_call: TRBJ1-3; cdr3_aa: CASIIRDKNTIYF; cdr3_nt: TGTGCCAGCATCATCCGGGACAAGAACACCATATATTTT
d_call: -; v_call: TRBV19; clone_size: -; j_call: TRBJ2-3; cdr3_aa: CASSPQGDTQYF; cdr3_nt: TGTGCCAGTAGTCCCCAGGGGGATACGCAGTATTTT
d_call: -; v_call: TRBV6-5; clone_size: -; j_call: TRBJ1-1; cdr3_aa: CASSWIGQTEAFF; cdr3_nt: TGTGCCAGCAGTTGGATCGGACAGACTGAAGCTTTCTTT
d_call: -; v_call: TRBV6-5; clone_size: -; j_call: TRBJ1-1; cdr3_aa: CASTSLGVGNTEAFF; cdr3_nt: TGTGCCAGCACCAGTTTAGGGGTGGGGAACACTGAAGCTTTCTTT
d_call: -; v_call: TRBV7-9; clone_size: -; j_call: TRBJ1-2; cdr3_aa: CASSLTGGQLNYGYTF; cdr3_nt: TGTGCCAGCAGCTTAACCGGGGGCCAACTTAACTATGGCTACACCTTC
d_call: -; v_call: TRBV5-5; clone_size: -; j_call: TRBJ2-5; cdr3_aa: CASSLSGAGETQYF; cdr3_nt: TGTGCCAGCAGCTTGTCAGGGGCGGGAGAGACCCAGTACTTC
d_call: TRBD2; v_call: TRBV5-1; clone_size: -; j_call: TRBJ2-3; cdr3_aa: CASSTGLAGEADTQYF; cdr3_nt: TGCGCCAGCAGCACCGGACTAGCGGGGGAAGCAGATACGCAGTATTTT
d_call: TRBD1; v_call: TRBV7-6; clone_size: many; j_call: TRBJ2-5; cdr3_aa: CASSFPPSSGSGQGYEETQYF; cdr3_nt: TGTGCCAGCAGCTTTCCCCCCTCCTCGGGGTCGGGACAGGGGTACGAAGAGACCCAGTACTTC
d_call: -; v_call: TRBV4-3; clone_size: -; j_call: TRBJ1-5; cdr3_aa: CASSPSGQGNQPQHF; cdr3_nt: TGCGCCAGCAGCCCCTCGGGGCAGGGGAATCAGCCCCAGCATTTT
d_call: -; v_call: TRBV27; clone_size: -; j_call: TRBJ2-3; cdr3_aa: CASMFGTQIDTQYF; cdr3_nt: TGTGCCAGCATGTTCGGGACCCAAATAGATACGCAGTATTTT
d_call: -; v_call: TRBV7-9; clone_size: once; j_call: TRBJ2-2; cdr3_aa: CASSFYQDGELFF; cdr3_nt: TGTGCCAGCAGCTTCTATCAGGACGGGGAGCTGTTTTTT
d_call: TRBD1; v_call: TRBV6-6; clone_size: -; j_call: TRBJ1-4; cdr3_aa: CASSRGTDEKLFF; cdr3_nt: TGTGCCAGCAGCAGGGGGACTGACGAAAAACTGTTTTTT
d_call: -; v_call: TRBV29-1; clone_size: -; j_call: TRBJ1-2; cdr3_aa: CSVGNRGYTF; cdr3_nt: TGCAGCGTTGGAAATCGCGGCTACACCTTC
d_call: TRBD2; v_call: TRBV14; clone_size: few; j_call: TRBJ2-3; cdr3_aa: CASSQDRGLGTDTQYF; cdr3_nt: TGTGCCAGCAGCCAAGATCGCGGACTAGGGACAGATACGCAGTATTTT
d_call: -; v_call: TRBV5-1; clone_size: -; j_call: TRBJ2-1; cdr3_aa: CASSLAGDEQFF; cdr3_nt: TGCGCCAGCAGCTTGGCCGGGGATGAGCAGTTCTTC
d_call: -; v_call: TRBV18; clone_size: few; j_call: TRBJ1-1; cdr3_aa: CASSPRSVTNTEAFF; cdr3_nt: TGTGCCAGCTCACCCCGATCGGTGACGAACACTGAAGCTTTCTTT
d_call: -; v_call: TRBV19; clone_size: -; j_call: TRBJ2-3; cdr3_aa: CASSDRRVFLTDTQYF; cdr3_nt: TGTGCCAGTAGTGACCGAAGGGTATTCCTCACAGATACGCAGTATTTT
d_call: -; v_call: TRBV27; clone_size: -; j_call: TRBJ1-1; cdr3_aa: CASSWGGDTEAFF; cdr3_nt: TGTGCCAGCAGTTGGGGAGGAGACACTGAAGCTTTCTTT
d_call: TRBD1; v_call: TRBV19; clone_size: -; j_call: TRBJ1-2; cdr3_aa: CASRLQTGTQGGGYTF; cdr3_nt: TGTGCCAGTAGGCTCCAAACGGGGACACAGGGGGGCGGCTACACCTTC
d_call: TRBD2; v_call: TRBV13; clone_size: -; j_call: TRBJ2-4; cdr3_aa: CASSATAGLAATLGKNIQYF; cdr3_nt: TGTGCCAGCAGCGCTACCGCCGGGCTAGCGGCCACCTTGGGCAAAAACATTCAGTACTTC
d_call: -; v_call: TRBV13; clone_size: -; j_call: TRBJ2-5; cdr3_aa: CASSWGPQETQYF; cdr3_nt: TGTGCCAGCAGCTGGGGTCCCCAAGAGACCCAGTACTTC
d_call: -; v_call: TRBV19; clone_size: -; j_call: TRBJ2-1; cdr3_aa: CASSRDMGGPDEQFF; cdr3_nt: TGTGCCAGTAGTAGGGATATGGGGGGCCCGGATGAGCAGTTCTTC
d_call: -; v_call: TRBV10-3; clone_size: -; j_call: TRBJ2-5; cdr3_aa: CAISGRTGAPPETQYF; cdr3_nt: TGTGCCATCAGTGGCCGGACTGGAGCCCCACCGGAGACCCAGTACTTC
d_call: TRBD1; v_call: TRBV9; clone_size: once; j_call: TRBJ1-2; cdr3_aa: CASSVGQGTRGYTF; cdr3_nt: TGTGCCAGCAGCGTAGGACAGGGGACGAGGGGCTACACCTTC
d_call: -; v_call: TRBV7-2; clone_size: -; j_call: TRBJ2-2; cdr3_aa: CASSLGPANTGELFF; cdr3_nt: TGTGCCAGCAGCTTGGGACCCGCGAACACCGGGGAGCTGTTTTTT
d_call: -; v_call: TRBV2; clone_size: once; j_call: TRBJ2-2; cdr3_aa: CASSELLGTGELFF; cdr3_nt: TGTGCCAGCAGTGAACTCCTGGGAACCGGGGAGCTGTTTTTT
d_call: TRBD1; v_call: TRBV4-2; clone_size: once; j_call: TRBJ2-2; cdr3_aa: CASSPDRGLTGELFF; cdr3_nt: TGTGCCAGCAGCCCAGACAGGGGGCTCACCGGGGAGCTGTTTTTT